Below are 18 T cell receptor beta chains sequenced from a single sample in a study of T cells in Graves' hyperthyroidism and ophthalmopathy. Regions amplified from RNA transcripts were the TCR beta CDR3 regions. The TCR CDR3 was amplified in a first-round RT-PCR using the HTBI primer set. TCRdb re-derived calls from the multiplex PCR reads in MiXCR, one entry per CDR3 protein. The sample contains about 400,000 distinct CDR3 sequences, 14% to 15% of which appear only once. What was sequenced was blood. The receptors were gathered from a woman between 25 and 40 years old with Graves' hyperthyroidism.

The table lists this clonotype with many counts. CDR3 amino acids: CSARDSGRAYNEQFF. CDR3 bases: TGCAGTGCTAGGGATAGCGGGAGGGCCTACAATGAGCAGTTCTTC. The chain recombines TRBV20-1 with TRBJ2-1, with 11 nucleotides matching TRBD2. CDR3 size: 15 residues. The germline V gene has CDR1 DFQATT and CDR2 SNEGSKA (reference sequence). J was trimmed by 2 bases and V by 3 bases; bases with no gene match: 3.

This clonotype was counted between two and nine times. The rearrangement links TRBV5-1 to TRBJ1-4, with D maybe TRBD1 (5 bases). V lost 4 bases, J lost 0 bases, and 10 bases lay in between. Germline CDR1 and CDR2: SGHRS and YFSETQ. The CDR3 is 15 residues long. The CDR3 spells CASSIDSATNEKLFF. The CDR3 region has the DNA TGCGCCAGCAGCATAGACAGCGCAACTAATGAAAAACTGTTTTTT. The variable domain in full, with the rest retrieved from reference TRBV5-1 and TRBJ1-4, is KAGVTQTPRYLIKTRGQQVTLSCSPISGHRSVSWYQQTPGQGLQFLFEYFSETQRNKGNFPGRFSGRQFSNSRSEMNVSTLELGDSALYLCASSIDSATNEKLFFGSGTQLSVL.

Many counts were recorded for this clonotype. This chain links TRBV12-3 or TRBV12-4 with TRBJ1-6; a possible D gene is TRBD1 (6 bases). V dropped 3 bases and J dropped 7 bases, with 13 bases sitting between them. The CDR3 has 15 amino acids. For the CDR3, the DNA is TGTGCCAGCAGTTTTGGGGGGGCTGAAAATTCACCCCTCCACTTT. The encoded protein is CASSFGGAENSPLHF.

This clonotype was counted at least ten times. The V and J genes are TRBV20-1 and TRBJ2-7; D is unresolved. The V end lost 2 bases, the J end lost 1 base, and 9 bases lay between the germline ends. In germline, CDR1 is DFQATT, CDR2 SNEGSKA (reference sequence). The CDR3 is 13 amino acids. CDR3 DNA: TGCAGTGCTAGACCCCGGGCTTCCTACGAGCAGTACTTC. It translates to CSARPRASYEQYF.

In this sample, this clonotype turned up many times. The chain is built from TRBV3-1 and TRBJ2-1; TRBD2 matches at 11 bases. The CDR3 length is 14 residues. V trimming: 2 bases; J trimming: 10 bases; junction bases outside the gene matches: 4. Germline CDR1 and CDR2: LGHDT and YNNKEL (reference sequence). This chain's CDR3 is CASSQSGTSGEQFF. In nucleotides, the CDR3 is TGTGCCAGCAGCCAATCCGGGACTAGCGGCGAGCAGTTCTTC.

Ten or more counts support this clonotype. The genes are TRBV20-1 and TRBJ2-7; maybe TRBD2 (6 bases). V was shortened by 1 base and J by 5 bases, with 21 bases between the two germline ends. Looked up from germline, CDR1 is DFQATT and CDR2 is SNEGSKA (reference sequence). The CDR3 length is 16 residues. The CDR3 bases are TGCAGTGCTAGAGGTCAAAGGAGGGAGTTTATCCACGAGCAGTACTTC. Translating it yields CSARGQRREFIHEQYF.

V and J are TRBV29-1 and TRBJ2-7; D not resolved. This CDR3 has 11 residues. Per the germline V gene, CDR1 is SQVTM and CDR2 is ANQGSEA. V was clipped by 8 bases and J by 6 bases, with 14 bases between them. This chain's CDR3 is CSFLTGIEQYF. CDR3 in DNA: TGCAGCTTCCTGACGGGCATCGAGCAGTACTTC.

This clonotype was seen many times. CDR3 nucleotides: TGTGCCAGCTCACCAGGGCAGGCCCAAGAGACCCAGTACTTC. This gives the protein CASSPGQAQETQYF. The chain combines TRBV18 with TRBJ2-5, with D unresolved. The CDR3 is made up of 14 amino acids. Germline V gene lookup returns CDR1 KGHSH and CDR2 LQKENI. V gave up 2 bases and J gave up 1 base, with 8 bases separating them.

This rearrangement joins TRBV5-1 to TRBJ2-3; D is unclear. Germline V gene lookup returns CDR1 SGHRS and CDR2 YFSETQ. V was pared by 4 bases and J by 1 base, with 7 bases between. This CDR3 has 13 amino acids. Here the CDR3 DNA reads TGCGCCAGCAGCCCGGTAGGCACAGATACGCAGTATTTT. It codes for CASSPVGTDTQYF. The whole variable domain, remainder taken from reference TRBV5-1 and TRBJ2-3, is KAGVTQTPRYLIKTRGQQVTLSCSPISGHRSVSWYQQTPGQGLQFLFEYFSETQRNKGNFPGRFSGRQFSNSRSEMNVSTLELGDSALYLCASSPVGTDTQYFGPGTRLTVL.

Many counts were recorded for this clonotype. This chain joins TRBV5-5 and TRBJ1-6, with D possibly being TRBD1 (5 bases). The CDR3 is 14 residues long. With 3 bases removed from V and 8 bases from J, the gap between germline ends came to 12 bases. Germline CDR1 is SGHKS and CDR2 is YYEKEE (reference sequence). CDR3 amino acids: CASSSNLGDSPLHF. The CDR3 DNA reads TGTGCCAGCAGCTCAAATTTGGGGGATTCACCCCTCCACTTT.

This clonotype was seen many times. This chain links TRBV6-5 with TRBJ1-1; 8 bases line up with TRBD1. The J segment lost 4 bases and the V segment lost 5 bases, leaving 3 bases of the junction unmatched. The CDR3 is 13 amino acids. Germline V gene lookup returns CDR1 MNHEY and CDR2 SVGAGI. CDR3 amino acids: CASSTTGVTEAFF. In nucleotides, the CDR3 is TGTGCCAGCAGTACGACAGGGGTCACTGAAGCTTTCTTT.

This clonotype was observed a few times. The chain combines TRBV27 with TRBJ1-5, with no clear D. The CDR3 sequence is 12 residues long. Germline values: CDR1 MNHEY, CDR2 SMNVEV (reference sequence). V lost 6 bases, J lost 4 bases, and 7 bases lay in between. This chain's CDR3 is CASSSQNQPQHF. The DNA of the CDR3 is TGTGCCAGCAGCTCCCAAAATCAGCCCCAGCATTTT.

The table lists this clonotype with many counts. CDR3 region: CASSLQGKAYEQYF. The CDR3 region has the DNA TGTGCCAGCAGTTTACAGGGAAAGGCCTACGAGCAGTACTTC. The J gene is TRBJ2-7, the V gene TRBV28; tentative D call: TRBD1 (5 bases). V was trimmed by 2 bases and J by 2 bases, leaving 10 bases between them. From germline, CDR1 is MDHEN and CDR2 SYDVKM. The CDR3 sequence is 14 residues long.

The sample holds a few counts of this clonotype. This chain connects TRBV30 to TRBJ2-7; TRBD2 matches 12 bases. The junction had 5 bases not matched to a gene; V was cut back by 3 bases and J by 2 bases. CDR1 and CDR2 from the germline V gene are GTSNPN and SVGIG (reference sequence). The CDR3 is 15 amino acids. The CDR3: CAWRELAGGPYEQYF. CDR3 in DNA: TGTGCCTGGAGAGAACTAGCGGGAGGCCCCTACGAGCAGTACTTC.

This clonotype was seen ten or more times. This chain joins TRBV20-1 and TRBJ2-3; no clear D gene. The germline CDR1 and CDR2 sequences are DFQATT and SNEGSKA (reference sequence). This CDR3 has 12 amino acids. V was clipped by 1 base and J by 5 bases, with 7 bases between them. For the CDR3, the DNA is TGCAGTGCTAGAGGGCGGAAAGATACGCAGTATTTT. Protein: CSARGRKDTQYF.

The CDR3 DNA reads as TGTGCCAGCAGTTTATCACGGGTGGGTGTCGGCTATGGCTACACCTTC. Translating gives CASSLSRVGVGYGYTF. The chain is built from TRBV27 and TRBJ1-2; D gene uncertain. V gave up 0 bases and J gave up 4 bases, with 15 bases separating them. This CDR3 spans 16 amino acids. Looked up from germline, CDR1 is MNHEY and CDR2 is SMNVEV (reference sequence).

This chain connects TRBV28 to TRBJ1-2; no firm D call. CDR1 is MDHEN and CDR2 is SYDVKM in the germline V gene. V was trimmed by 1 base and J by 2 bases, leaving 11 bases between them. This CDR3 is built from 15 residues. CDR3 nucleotide sequence: TGTGCCAGCAGTTTATCGGAAAGGTTAAACTATGGCTACACCTTC. Protein: CASSLSERLNYGYTF.

The V gene is TRBV7-3, the J gene TRBJ2-3; 12 bases agree with TRBD2. Unmatched junction bases numbered 4, after V lost 5 bases and J lost 1 base. Germline-derived CDR1 and CDR2 are SGHTA and FQGTGA. CDR3 length equals 16 residues. The CDR3 loop reads CASSKSSGGGTDTQYF. The CDR3 DNA reads TGTGCCAGCAGCAAATCTAGCGGGGGGGGCACAGATACGCAGTATTTT.